This T cell receptor beta chain was captured by sequencing in a study of identical twins. Study-wide findings and caveats: Recombination models fit unrelated individuals' TCR alpha sharing but underestimated twins'. Cord blood's abundant beta clonotypes had fewer insertions, unlike memory repertoires. Sharing of beta out-of-frame sequences by twins showed a weaker excess.

With template switching, a universal primer site was added, and the cDNA carried unique molecular identifiers. One entry per CDR3 protein results from TCRdb running MiXCR on the 5' RACE reads. In the table there are 420,000 or so distinct CDR3 sequences, around 18% of which are singletons. This clonotype turned up a few times. The target antigen is unknown. Germline V gene data show CDR1 as KGHSH and CDR2 as LQKENI. V lost 4 bases, J lost 4 bases, and 5 bases lay in between. The CDR3 has 12 amino acids. This chain joins TRBV18 and TRBJ2-1; D is undetermined. This clonotype was sampled from a man aged 45-65 years in good health. The sequencing sample was made of naive T cells sorted from blood. The chain's CDR3 is CASSHEYNEQFF. The DNA of the CDR3 is TGTGCCAGCTCACATGAATACAATGAGCAGTTCTTC.